This T cell receptor beta chain derives from a study of blood T cell repertoires in COVID-19. Study as a whole: Acute-phase and convalescent COVID-19 samples originated in the United States, Italy and Spain. From T cells, B-cell-depleted T cells, or PBMCs came the material, which was cDNA or gDNA.

There are 12 residues in the CDR3. V was trimmed by 3 bases and J by 4 bases, leaving 6 bases between them. Per germline, CDR1 LNHDA and CDR2 SQIVND (reference sequence). Original processing notes: It was from reference gene primer amplification that nucleated cell counts were estimated. TCRdb's copy holds only in-frame clones and misses some; the assay was immunoSEQ multiplex PCR. Clone size and the V and J calls come from that table; the DNA yielded D and trimming. Of about 99,000 clones listed, approximately 86% are singletons. In the case of this clone: The sample contains more than one DNA sequence encoding this CDR3.

The sample comprised peripheral blood. The clonotype originates from a woman aged 60 to 75 in a cohort sampled during active or convalescent COVID-19. This sequence joins TRBV19 and TRBJ2-5; possibly TRBD2 for D (5 bases). The CDR3 nucleotides read TGTGCCAGTAGTATTGGAGGAGAGACCCAGTACTTC. Its protein product is CASSIGGETQYF.